The entry below gives a single T cell receptor (beta chain) sequence along with its context. Antigen: not known. The CDR3 loop spans 15 amino acids. CDR1 is SGHRS, CDR2 YFSETQ, per germline. V was trimmed by 2 bases and J by 0 bases, leaving 9 bases between them. The entry originates in a study of T cell responses to AZD1222 COVID-19 vaccine. Whole-study results and caveats: Researchers took repertoire samples only after the peak T cell response had come. Baseline seropositives among AZD1222 recipients totaled only five to seven.

Profiled with immunoSEQ multiplex PCR; TCRdb holds only in-frame clones, not every one. The table lists 100,000 to 150,000 clones, around 90% of them singletons. Sequencing used peripheral blood, obtained on day 0 of AZD1222 vaccination. V usage is TRBV5-1 and J usage is TRBJ1-3; TRBD1 might be the D (5 bases). This receptor was taken from an adult in good health. The CDR3 spells CASSFGGSSGNTIYF. The CDR3 DNA follows: TGCGCCAGCAGCTTCGGGGGTTCCTCTGGAAACACCATATATTTT.